This entry features one T cell receptor (beta chain) sequence. A read error may be the cause here, since a much bigger clone is one base away. Criteria for exclusion of patients were uncontrolled infection, other autoimmune disease, pregnancy or lactation. Each diagnosis was grounded in clinical symptoms, serum thyroxine and TRAb, thyroid ultrasound, and orbital computed tomography. RNA transcripts served as the template for amplifying TCR beta CDR3 regions. Using the HTBI primer set, a first-round RT-PCR was run on the TCR CDR3. TCRdb re-analysed the multiplex PCR reads in MiXCR, keeping a single row per CDR3 protein. The profile covers under 350,000 distinct CDR3 sequences, with about a sixth appearing a single time and less than 70% taken by the ten largest. This CDR3 spans 14 amino acids. CDR1 and CDR2 from the germline V gene are SGHTA and FQGNSA. The sample is drawn from a study of T cells in Graves' hyperthyroidism and ophthalmopathy. Study details: Peripheral blood sampling occurred at initial diagnosis, before any treatment.

The sample was blood. The rearrangement joins TRBV7-2 to TRBJ2-4, with D perhaps matching TRBD2 (6 bases). The sequence derives from a woman between 55 and 75 years old with Graves' ophthalmopathy. Written as DNA, the CDR3 is TGTGCCAGCAGCTTAGCACTAGCCAAAGACATTCAGTACTTC. As protein: CASSLALAKDIQYF.